This is a list of T cell receptor beta chains from one sample in a study of blood T cell repertoires in COVID-19. Method: immunoSEQ multiplex PCR; TCRdb's copy keeps in-frame clones and lacks some. The table records a few hundred thousand clones, 80% to 90% of them present only once. The sample consisted of peripheral blood. The origin of the receptors is a woman aged 40 to 50 who had recovered from COVID-19. Each CDR3 is given with its conserved first and last residue. D genes are given only for firm matches. A clone size is listed for some rows: how often the clone was seen (once, few, many), or a class if it is expanded.

- - TRBJ2-1 TRBV7-2 15 TGTGCCAGCACTTTAGCGTTTAGCTCCTACAATGAGCAGTTCTTC CASTLAFSSYNEQFF
- TRBD1 TRBJ1-1 TRBV6-5 14 TGTGCCAGCGAAACAGGGGGCCCCTCGACCGAAGCTTTCTTT CASETGGPSTEAFF
- TRBD1 TRBJ1-2 TRBV6-5 14 TGTGCCAGCAGTCACGGGACAGGGGGGCTTGGCTACACCTTC CASSHGTGGLGYTF
- TRBD2 TRBJ2-2 TRBV10-3 15 TGTGCCATCAGTAGCGGGAGGTCGAGGACCGGGGAGCTGTTTTTT CAISSGRSRTGELFF
- TRBD2 TRBJ2-6 TRBV30 18 TGTGCCTGGAGGAGGCCTAGCGGGGGGGCCGGTGGGGCCAACGTCCTGACTTTC CAWRRPSGGAGGANVLTF
- - TRBJ2-5 TRBV11-2 14 TGTGCCAGCAGCTACTTCAGAACCGGGGAGACCCAGTACTTC CASSYFRTGETQYF
- - TRBJ2-3 TRBV6-6 14 TGTGCCAGCTGTTTAGCAATGGTAAAAGATACGCAGTATTTT CASCLAMVKDTQYF
- TRBD1 TRBJ2-5 TRBV12-3/TRBV12-4 13 TGTGCCAGCAGGGGACAGGGTGTTGTGACCCAGTACTTC CASRGQGVVTQYF
- - TRBJ2-2 TRBV5-1 15 TGCGCCAGCAGCTTGGAGCGGACGAACACCGGGGAGCTGTTTTTT CASSLERTNTGELFF
- - TRBJ1-4 TRBV6-5 15 TGTGCCAGCAGCCCCCGCGTTGCAACTAATGAAAAACTGTTTTTT CASSPRVATNEKLFF
- TRBD1 TRBJ1-4 TRBV11-3 14 TGTGCCAGCAGCGTTGGACAGGTGGGTGAAAAACTGTTTTTT CASSVGQVGEKLFF
few TRBD2 TRBJ2-1 TRBV5-1 15 TGCGCCAGCAGCTTTACTAGCGATTTTCACAATGAGCAGTTCTTC CASSFTSDFHNEQFF
- TRBD2 TRBJ2-1 TRBV5-1 16 TGCGCCAGCAGCTTGGAGGCTAGCGGACACTACAATGAGCAGTTCTTC CASSLEASGHYNEQFF